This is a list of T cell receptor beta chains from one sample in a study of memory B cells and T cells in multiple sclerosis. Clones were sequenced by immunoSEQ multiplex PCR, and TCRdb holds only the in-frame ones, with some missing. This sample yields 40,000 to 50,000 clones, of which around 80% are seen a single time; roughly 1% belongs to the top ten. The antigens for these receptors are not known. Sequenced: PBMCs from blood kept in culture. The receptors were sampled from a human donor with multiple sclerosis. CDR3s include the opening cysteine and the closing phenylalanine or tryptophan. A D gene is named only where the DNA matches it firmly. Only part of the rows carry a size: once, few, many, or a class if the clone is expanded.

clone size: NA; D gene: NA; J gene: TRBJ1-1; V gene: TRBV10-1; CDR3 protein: CASSESTAMNTEAFF; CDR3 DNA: TGCGCCAGCAGTGAGTCGACAGCGATGAACACTGAAGCTTTCTTT
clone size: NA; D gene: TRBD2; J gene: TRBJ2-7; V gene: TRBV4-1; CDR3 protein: CASSLTTSASYEQYF; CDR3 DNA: TGCGCCAGCAGCCTGACGACTAGCGCTTCCTACGAGCAGTACTTC
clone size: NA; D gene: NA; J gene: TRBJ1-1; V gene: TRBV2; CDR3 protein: CARSRRTNTEAFF; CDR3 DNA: TGTGCCCGCAGTCGACGGACGAACACTGAAGCTTTCTTT
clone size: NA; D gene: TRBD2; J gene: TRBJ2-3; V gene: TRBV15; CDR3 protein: CATSRLAGGADTQYF; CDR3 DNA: TGTGCCACCAGCAGGCTAGCGGGAGGTGCAGATACGCAGTATTTT
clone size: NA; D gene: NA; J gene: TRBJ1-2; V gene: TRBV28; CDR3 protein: CASSPPSSTPRVGYTF; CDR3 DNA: TGTGCCAGCAGCCCCCCTTCGTCCACTCCGAGGGTCGGCTACACCTTC
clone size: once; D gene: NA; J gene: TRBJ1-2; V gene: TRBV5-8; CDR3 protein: CASSFGITFYGYTF; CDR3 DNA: TGTGCCAGCAGCTTTGGTATTACTTTCTATGGCTACACCTTC
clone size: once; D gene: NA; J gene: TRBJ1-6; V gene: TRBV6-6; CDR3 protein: CASSPPNSGPNSPLHF; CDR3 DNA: TGTGCCAGCAGCCCCCCAAATTCGGGGCCCAATTCACCCCTCCACTTT
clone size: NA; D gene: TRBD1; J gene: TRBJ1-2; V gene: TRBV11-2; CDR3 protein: CASSLTLTNPGQESYTF; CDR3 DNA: TGTGCCAGCAGCTTAACCCTTACTAATCCGGGACAGGAAAGCTACACCTTC
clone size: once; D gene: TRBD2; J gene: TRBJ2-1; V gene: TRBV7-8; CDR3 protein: CASSLGLRGGYNEQFF; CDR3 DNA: TGTGCCAGCAGCTTAGGGTTGCGGGGGGGCTACAATGAGCAGTTCTTC
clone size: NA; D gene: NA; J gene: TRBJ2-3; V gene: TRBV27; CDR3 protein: CASSSGGGPRITDTQYF; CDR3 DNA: TGTGCCAGCAGTTCCGGCGGGGGCCCGCGGATCACAGATACGCAGTATTTT
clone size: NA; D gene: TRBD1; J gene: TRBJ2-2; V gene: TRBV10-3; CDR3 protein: CAIRDRVYTGELFF; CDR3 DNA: TGTGCCATCAGGGACAGGGTTTACACCGGGGAGCTGTTTTTT
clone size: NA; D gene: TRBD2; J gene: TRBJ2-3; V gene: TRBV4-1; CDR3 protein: CASSLKLAGGTDTQYF; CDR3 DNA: TGCGCCAGCAGCCTAAAACTAGCGGGGGGCACAGATACGCAGTATTTT
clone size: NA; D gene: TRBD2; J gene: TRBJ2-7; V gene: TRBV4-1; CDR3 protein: CASSPGAGGTFRVSYEQYF; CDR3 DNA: TGCGCCAGCAGCCCAGGGGCGGGGGGAACATTCAGAGTCTCCTACGAGCAGTACTTC
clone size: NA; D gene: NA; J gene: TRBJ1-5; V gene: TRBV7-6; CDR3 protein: CASSLWGGPNQPQHF; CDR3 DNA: TGTGCCAGCAGCCTCTGGGGGGGTCCTAATCAGCCCCAGCATTTT
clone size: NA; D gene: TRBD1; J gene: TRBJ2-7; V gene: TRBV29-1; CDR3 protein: CSARRAGGLNEQYF; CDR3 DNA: TGCAGCGCCCGAAGGGCAGGGGGCTTAAACGAGCAGTACTTC
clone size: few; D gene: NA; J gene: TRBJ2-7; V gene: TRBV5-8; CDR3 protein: CASSFFREYF; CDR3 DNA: TGTGCCAGCAGTTTCTTCAGGGAGTACTTC
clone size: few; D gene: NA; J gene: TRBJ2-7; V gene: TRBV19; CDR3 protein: CASSRRDRSYEQYF; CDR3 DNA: TGTGCCAGTAGTAGAAGAGACAGAAGCTACGAGCAGTACTTC
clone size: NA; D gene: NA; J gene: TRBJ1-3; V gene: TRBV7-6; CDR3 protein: CASSFIESGFSGNTIYF; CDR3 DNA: TGTGCCAGCAGCTTTATTGAGTCAGGTTTCTCTGGAAACACCATATATTTT
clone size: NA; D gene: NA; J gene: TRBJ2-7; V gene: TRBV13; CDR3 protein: CASSLGFGEQYF; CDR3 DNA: TGTGCCAGCAGCTTAGGATTCGGCGAGCAGTACTTC
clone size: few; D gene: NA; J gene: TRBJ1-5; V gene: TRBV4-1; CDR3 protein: CASSQIDMGFYSNQPQHF; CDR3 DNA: TGCGCCAGCAGCCAGATTGACATGGGGTTCTATAGCAATCAGCCCCAGCATTTT
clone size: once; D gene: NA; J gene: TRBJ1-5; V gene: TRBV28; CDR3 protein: CASSLWRQPQHF; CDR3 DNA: TGTGCCAGCAGTTTATGGCGCCAGCCCCAGCATTTT
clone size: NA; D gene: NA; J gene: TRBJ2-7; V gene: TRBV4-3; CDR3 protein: CASSQDWRGRGYEQYF; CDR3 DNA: TGCGCCAGCAGCCAAGATTGGAGGGGCCGAGGGTACGAGCAGTACTTC
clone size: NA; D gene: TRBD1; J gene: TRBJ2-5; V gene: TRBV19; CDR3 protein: CASKDRQGEETQYF; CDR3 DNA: TGTGCCAGTAAAGATCGCCAGGGGGAAGAGACCCAGTACTTC
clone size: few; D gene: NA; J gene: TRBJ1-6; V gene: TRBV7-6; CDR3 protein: CASSLGRDNSPLHF; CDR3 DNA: TGTGCCAGCAGCTTAGGCCGAGACAATTCACCCCTCCACTTT
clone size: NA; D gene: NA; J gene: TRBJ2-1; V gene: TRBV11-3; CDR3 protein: CASSADGGRYNEQFF; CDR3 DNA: TGTGCCAGCAGCGCCGACGGGGGACGCTACAATGAGCAGTTCTTC
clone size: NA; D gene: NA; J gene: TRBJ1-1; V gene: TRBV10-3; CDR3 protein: CAISGTENTEAFF; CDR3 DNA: TGTGCCATCAGTGGGACGGAGAACACTGAAGCTTTCTTT
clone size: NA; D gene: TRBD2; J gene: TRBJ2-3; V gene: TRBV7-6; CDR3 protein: CASSSSGGATDTQYF; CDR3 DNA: TGTGCCAGCAGCTCGAGCGGGGGGGCCACAGATACGCAGTATTTT
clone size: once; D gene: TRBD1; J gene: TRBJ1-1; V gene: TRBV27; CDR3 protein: CASSPRQGIMNTEAFF; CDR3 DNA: TGTGCCAGCAGTCCCCGACAGGGGATTATGAACACTGAAGCTTTCTTT
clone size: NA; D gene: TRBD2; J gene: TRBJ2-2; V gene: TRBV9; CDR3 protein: CASSVGGGDTGELFF; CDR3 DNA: TGTGCCAGCAGCGTAGGTGGGGGGGACACCGGGGAGCTGTTTTTT
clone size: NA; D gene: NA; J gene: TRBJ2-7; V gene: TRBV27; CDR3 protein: CASSTRQGRYEQYF; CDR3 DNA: TGTGCCAGCAGTACCCGGCAGGGTAGATACGAGCAGTACTTC
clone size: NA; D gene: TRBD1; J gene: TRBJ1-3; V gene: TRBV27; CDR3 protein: CASSPGTGDGNTIYF; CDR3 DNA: TGTGCCAGCAGTCCCGGGACAGGGGATGGAAACACCATATATTTT
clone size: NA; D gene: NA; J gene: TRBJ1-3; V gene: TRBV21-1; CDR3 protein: CASSKNRDSSGNTIYF; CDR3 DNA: TGTGCCAGCAGCAAAAACCGGGACAGCTCTGGAAACACCATATATTTT
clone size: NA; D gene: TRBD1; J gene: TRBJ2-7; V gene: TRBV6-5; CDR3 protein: CASSSHFGQDLYEQYF; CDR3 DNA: TGTGCCAGCAGTTCACATTTCGGACAGGATCTCTACGAGCAGTACTTC
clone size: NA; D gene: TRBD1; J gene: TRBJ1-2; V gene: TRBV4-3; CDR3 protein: CASSQDIPLIWTGASDGYTF; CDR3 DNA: TGCGCCAGCAGCCAAGATATCCCATTGATTTGGACAGGGGCGTCGGATGGCTACACCTTC